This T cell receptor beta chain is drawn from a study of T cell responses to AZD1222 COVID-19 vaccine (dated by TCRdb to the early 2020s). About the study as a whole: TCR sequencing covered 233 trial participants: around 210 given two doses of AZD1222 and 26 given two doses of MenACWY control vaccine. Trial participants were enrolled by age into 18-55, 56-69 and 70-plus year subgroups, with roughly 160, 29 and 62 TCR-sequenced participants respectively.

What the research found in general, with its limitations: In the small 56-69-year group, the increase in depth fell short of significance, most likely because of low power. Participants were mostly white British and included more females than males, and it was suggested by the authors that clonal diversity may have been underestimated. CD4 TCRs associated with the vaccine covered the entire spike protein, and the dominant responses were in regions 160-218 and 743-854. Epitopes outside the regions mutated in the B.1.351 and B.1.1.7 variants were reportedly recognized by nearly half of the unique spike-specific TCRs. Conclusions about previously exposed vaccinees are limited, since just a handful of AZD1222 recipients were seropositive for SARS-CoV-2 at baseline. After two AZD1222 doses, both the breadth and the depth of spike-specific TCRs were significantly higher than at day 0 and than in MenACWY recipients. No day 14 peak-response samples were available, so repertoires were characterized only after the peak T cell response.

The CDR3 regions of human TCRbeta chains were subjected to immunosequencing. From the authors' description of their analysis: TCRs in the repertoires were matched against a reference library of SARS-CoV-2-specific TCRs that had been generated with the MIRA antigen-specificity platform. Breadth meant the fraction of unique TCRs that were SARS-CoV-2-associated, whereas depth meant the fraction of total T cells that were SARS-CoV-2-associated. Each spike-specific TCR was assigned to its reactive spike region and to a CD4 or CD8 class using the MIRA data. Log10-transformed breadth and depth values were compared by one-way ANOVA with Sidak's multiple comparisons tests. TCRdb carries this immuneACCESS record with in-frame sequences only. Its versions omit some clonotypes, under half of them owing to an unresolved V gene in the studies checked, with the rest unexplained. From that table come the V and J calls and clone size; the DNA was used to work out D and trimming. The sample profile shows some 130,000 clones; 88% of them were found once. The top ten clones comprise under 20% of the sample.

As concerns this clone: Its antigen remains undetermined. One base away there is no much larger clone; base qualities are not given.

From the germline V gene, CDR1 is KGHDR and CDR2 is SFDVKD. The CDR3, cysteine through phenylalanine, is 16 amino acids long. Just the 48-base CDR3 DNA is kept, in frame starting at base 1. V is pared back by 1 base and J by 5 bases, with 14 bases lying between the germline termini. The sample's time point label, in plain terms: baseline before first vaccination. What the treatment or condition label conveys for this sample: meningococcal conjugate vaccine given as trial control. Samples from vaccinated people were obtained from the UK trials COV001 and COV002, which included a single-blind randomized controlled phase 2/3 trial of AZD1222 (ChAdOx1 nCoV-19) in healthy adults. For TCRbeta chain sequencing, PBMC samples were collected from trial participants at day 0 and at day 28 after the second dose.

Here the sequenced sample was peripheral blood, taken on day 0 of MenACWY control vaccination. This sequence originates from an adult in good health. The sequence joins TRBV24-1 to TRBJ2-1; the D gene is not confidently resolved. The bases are TGTGCCACCAGTGATTTTCGGACCCTGCCCCACAATGAGCAGTTCTTC. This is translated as CATSDFRTLPHNEQFF.